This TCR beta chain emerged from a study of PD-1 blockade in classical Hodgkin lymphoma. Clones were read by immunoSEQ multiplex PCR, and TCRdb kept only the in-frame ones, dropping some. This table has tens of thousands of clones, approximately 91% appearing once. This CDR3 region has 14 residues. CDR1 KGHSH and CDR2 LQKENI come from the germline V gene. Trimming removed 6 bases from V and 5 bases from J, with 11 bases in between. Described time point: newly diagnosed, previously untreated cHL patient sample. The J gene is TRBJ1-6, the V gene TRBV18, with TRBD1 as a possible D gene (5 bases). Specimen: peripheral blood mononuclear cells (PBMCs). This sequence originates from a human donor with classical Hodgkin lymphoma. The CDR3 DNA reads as TGTGCCAGCTCGCGCAGGGAGGATAATTCACCCCTCCACTTT. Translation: CASSRREDNSPLHF.